This T cell receptor beta chain originates from a study of T cell changes during pregnancy in multiple sclerosis. Clones were sequenced by immunoSEQ multiplex PCR, and TCRdb holds only the in-frame ones, with some missing. The sample yields roughly 40,000 clones, around 90% seen once. Looked up from germline, CDR1 is LNHDA and CDR2 is SQIVND (reference sequence). V lost 7 bases, J lost 1 base, and 12 bases stayed unmatched. The CDR3 totals 17 residues. The source material was CD8+ T cells from peripheral blood mononuclear cells, sampled in the first trimester of pregnancy. This clonotype was sampled from a female donor with multiple sclerosis, enrolled in a pregnancy study. The chain employs TRBV19 and TRBJ2-4, with TRBD1 matching over 8 bases. The chain's CDR3 is CASNQGAGGLAKNIQYF. Here the CDR3 DNA reads TGTGCCAGTAACCAGGGGGCAGGGGGCTTGGCCAAAAACATTCAGTACTTC. The entire variable domain, with the rest obtained from reference TRBV19 and TRBJ2-4, is as follows: DGGITQSPKYLFRKEGQNVTLSCEQNLNHDAMYWYRQDPGQGLRLIYYSQIVNDFQKGDIAEGYSVSREKKESFPLTVTSAQKNPTAFYLCASNQGAGGLAKNIQYFGAGTRLSVL.